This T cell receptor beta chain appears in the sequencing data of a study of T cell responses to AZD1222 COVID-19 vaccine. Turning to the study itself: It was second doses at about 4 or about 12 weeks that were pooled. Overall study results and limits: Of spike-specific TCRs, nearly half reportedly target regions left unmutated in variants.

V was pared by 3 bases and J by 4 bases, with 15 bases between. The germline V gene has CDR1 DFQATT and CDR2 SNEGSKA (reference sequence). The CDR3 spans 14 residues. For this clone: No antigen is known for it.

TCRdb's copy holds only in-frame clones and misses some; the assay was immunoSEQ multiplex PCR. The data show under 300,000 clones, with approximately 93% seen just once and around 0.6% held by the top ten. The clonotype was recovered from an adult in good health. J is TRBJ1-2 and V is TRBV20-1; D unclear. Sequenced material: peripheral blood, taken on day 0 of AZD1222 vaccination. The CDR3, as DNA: TGCAGTGCTAGTCACCCAGAGCGCGGCTATGGCTACACCTTC. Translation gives CSASHPERGYGYTF.